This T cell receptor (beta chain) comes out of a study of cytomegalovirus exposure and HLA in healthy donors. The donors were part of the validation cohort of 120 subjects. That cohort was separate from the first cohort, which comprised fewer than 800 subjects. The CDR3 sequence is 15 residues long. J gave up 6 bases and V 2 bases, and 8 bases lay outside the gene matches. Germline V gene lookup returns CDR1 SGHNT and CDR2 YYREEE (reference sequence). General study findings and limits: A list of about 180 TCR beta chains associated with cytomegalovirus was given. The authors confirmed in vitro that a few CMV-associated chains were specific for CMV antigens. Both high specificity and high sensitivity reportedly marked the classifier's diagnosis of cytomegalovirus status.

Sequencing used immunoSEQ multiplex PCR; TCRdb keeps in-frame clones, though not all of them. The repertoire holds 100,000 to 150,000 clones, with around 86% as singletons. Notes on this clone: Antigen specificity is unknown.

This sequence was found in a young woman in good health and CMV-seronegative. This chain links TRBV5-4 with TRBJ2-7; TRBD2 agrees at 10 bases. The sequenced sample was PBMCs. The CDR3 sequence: CASSLPGLATREQYF. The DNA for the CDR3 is TGTGCCAGCAGCTTACCGGGACTAGCGACGCGCGAGCAGTACTTC.